This TCR beta chain was profiled in a study of blood T cells in healthy people across ages (dated by TCRdb to between 2014 and 2017). Regarding the complete study: In model experiments, template switching captured about one uniquely barcoded TCR beta cDNA molecule for every two T cells. Age-related changes in TCR beta repertoire diversity were measured in the study by deep sequencing normalized with unique cDNA molecular identifiers. The donors were split into four age groups: young (average roughly 15 years), middle-aged (roughly 39), aged (62) and long-lived (approximately 89). Donors of different ages were randomly distributed across sequencing lanes to avoid experimental bias. The study analyzed two additional independent replicas of 1 million unique cDNA reads from the same blood draw for two donors, one aged 18 to 29 and one aged 80 or older. Here is what the overall study found, with its caveats: Compared with the aged group, the long-lived group had more naive CD4+ T cells, fewer expanded clones and increased TCR diversity, a pattern suggesting age selection. Total diversity estimates from one million sequenced T cells were considered lower bounds and underestimates. Because the CMV infection status of the donors was unknown, age-related changes in expanded clonotypes may potentially have been confounded. Observed TCR beta diversity per million T cells fell roughly linearly with age, and a significant reduction was already apparent by age around 39. Since profiling was done on bulk unsorted PBMCs, naive and antigen-experienced compartments could not be conclusively compared. A strong correlation was found between observed TCR beta diversity and the percentage of naive T cells measured by flow cytometry.

The library was made by 5' RACE. Sequencing was carried out with an Illumina HiSeq 2500. A second about 6 to 11 cycle PCR used a sample-barcoded 5' primer and a J-beta primer mix. A unique molecular identifier was introduced onto each TCR beta cDNA molecule by a template-switch 5' adaptor carrying 12 random nucleotides. At least 2.5 million CDR3-containing paired-end reads were obtained from each sample. First-strand cDNA was synthesized from all RNA with the Mint cDNA synthesis kit, primed by a TRBC-specific oligonucleotide. After uracil-DNA glycosylase treatment, a first 18-cycle PCR used universal primers M1SS and BC2_uni_R on all cDNA. In the original analysis: For normalization, 1 million high-quality reads, each with a distinct molecular identifier, were randomly selected from each sample. Reads with shared molecular identifiers were discarded instead of being binned into consensus sequences. MiTCR, with a Q25 quality threshold and the strictest error-elimination algorithm, was used for CDR3 identification, clonotype clustering and error correction. Lower-bound total TCR beta diversity was estimated with a nonparametric unseen species model using Euler transformation. Through fastp at Q25 and MiXCR, TCRdb rebuilt clones from the public reads, retaining in-frame beta chains. Each CDR3 protein gets just one entry, which takes the most common genes and DNA from the rows behind it. These V and J calls derive from TCRdb rather than the authors' analysis. Present in this sample are 1.5 million to 2 million distinct CDR3 sequences, about 30% of which were seen just once. 6.5% to 8.5% of the sample comes from the top ten.

With regard to this clonotype: It lacks a known antigen. No much larger clone exists at a distance of one base, and base qualities are not known.

Donors were approximately 42 systemically healthy Caucasian individuals from Russia aged 6 to 90 years. Each donor gave ten milliliters of peripheral blood, collected into EDTA-treated Vacutainer tubes. PBMCs were isolated by Ficoll-Paque density-gradient centrifugation, with at least 7 million obtained per sample. Total RNA, at least 6 micrograms per sample, was extracted from PBMCs with Trizol reagent. The percentages of naive CD45RAhigh/CD27high T cells were determined by flow cytometry on a PBMC aliquot from every donor. According to the germline V gene, CDR1 reads SNHLY and CDR2 reads FYNNEI. From cysteine to phenylalanine, the CDR3 is 15 amino acids long. The CDR3 DNA has 45 bases and is translated from base 1.

The sample taken for sequencing was blood. The origin of this receptor is a woman in her twenties or thirties in good health. The sequence joins TRBV2 to TRBJ2-5; matching of 6 bases hints at TRBD1 as the D gene. The closer fit of TRBJ2-7 to the DNA end suggests the J call may be wrong. The DNA sequence reads TGTGCCAGCAGTGGAGGTAACAGGGCCCTCACCGAGCAGTACTTC. Translated, this is CASSGGNRALTEQYF.